This T cell receptor (beta chain) was obtained from a study of cytomegalovirus exposure and HLA in healthy donors (TCRdb year 2017). Broadly, across the study: An earlier analysis of several hundred of the donors reported approximately 260 Gb of sequence data and 117 million unique TCR beta sequences obtained from roughly 170 million T cells. Both class I and class II loci were covered by HLA typing, at four-digit resolution. Alongside the repertoire data, information on donor age, sex, ethnicity and CMV serostatus was compiled. An earlier analysis of 587 of the donors used high-throughput TCR beta sequencing to judge whether each TCR beta V gene segment behaved as functional or pseudogenic. The study aimed to test whether cataloging public T cell receptors could reveal signatures of past pathogen exposure. The number of donors typed differed by locus, with 629-630 for A, B, C, DRB1 and DQB1, around 560 for DQA1, approximately 570 for DPA1, and 450 to 480 for DPB1. Of the 300 to 400 genotyped donors, 81% fell in the genetic ancestry cluster associated with self-reported Caucasian donors. Among some 410 genotyped donors of the cohort, an average of around 240,000 unique TCR beta nucleotide sequences was sequenced per donor, of which about 18% were non-productive. Roughly 5 DR-DQ haplotypes were handled as single units for association and clustering, since linkage in the cohort was strong. Along with the roughly 670-subject first cohort, a separate validation cohort of roughly 110 different subjects was used. Rather than drawing on any new phenotypic data, the later analysis identified candidate immune exposures from TCR beta sequences and the way those sequences occurred across donors. An early release that covered several hundred HLA-typed donors contained approximately 300 gigabases of sequencing data and 65 million to 100 million unique TCR sequences. In a later genetic analysis, genome-wide SNP genotypes for about 65% of the roughly 670 donors were used, and that subset was treated as a discovery cohort. Using immunosequencing, the study profiled T cell repertoires from fewer than 850 subjects and related those repertoires to cytomegalovirus serostatus. Every discovery cohort repertoire had been produced on one sequencing platform. To study patterns of TCR occurrence, a later analysis re-analyzed previously published TCR beta repertoires from around 700 donors and added high-resolution HLA genotyping. High-throughput TCR immunosequencing, statistical association of individual TCRs with disease status, and machine learning were combined to predict cytomegalovirus infection status.

The cohort was made up of 500 to 850 healthy bone marrow donors. Cohort members were all nominally healthy when sampled, although unrecorded immune exposures were likely present. The donor was CMV seronegative and belonged to the group of more than 300 seronegative cohort members. A peripheral blood sample was provided by each donor, and peripheral blood mononuclear cells were used for TCR beta sequencing. The Qiagen DNeasy Blood Extraction Kit was used to extract genomic DNA from the blood cell samples. There are 15 amino acids in the CDR3, from cysteine to phenylalanine inclusive. CDR3 DNA only is kept here, 45 bases in frame from base 1. V loses 2 bases at its end and J loses 5 bases; junction bases beyond the gene matches: 6. The germline V gene provides CDR1 ENHRY and CDR2 SYGVKD. Overall study results and their limits: According to a later analysis, TCR association rates differed among HLA loci, with DRB1 alleles showing the most associated TCRs and HLA-C alleles showing the fewest. A further reported finding was that TCR beta sequences accurately predicted the HLA-A and HLA-B alleles for most subjects in the first cohort. The only immune exposure information available for the cohort was CMV serostatus. Linkage disequilibrium might explain the correlated functional status among segregating V segments, but an unknown experimental factor could not be ruled out. Because counts were too low, roughly 18 rarely observed V segments, including chromosome 9 orphons, were left out of the earlier analysis of some 640 of the donors. Because the 87-base-pair reads could not distinguish some IMGT-functional V segments, including TRBV6-2 and TRBV6-3, those segments were excluded. The authors suggested that the approach could potentially be extended to other disease states and immunological phenotypes. A later analysis found that HLA-associated TCR beta chains were more clonally expanded and had lower generation probabilities than equally common non-associated chains. Presence/absence analyses assumed roughly uniform sequencing depth across donors, an assumption that may not hold. The study gave a list of 150 to 200 TCR beta chains associated with cytomegalovirus. Strong co-occurrence of HLA alleles, especially DR and DQ, made assigning TCR associations to individual alleles difficult. A later genetic analysis reported fewer N-insertions in productive TCRs among donors in an Asian-associated ancestry cluster than the roughly 620-donor mean. An earlier analysis of around 600 of the donors showed that most TCR beta V segments appeared in productive rearrangements either about 87% or about 30% of the time, which broadly matched IMGT annotations. At a false discovery rate of 0.05, a later analysis linked 16,951 TCR beta sequences to specific HLA alleles. In vitro tests confirmed that a few of the cytomegalovirus-associated TCR beta chains recognize cytomegalovirus antigens. Because HLA typing was unavailable for some donors at each locus, only the typed subset was used in association tests. In a later genetic analysis, a missense DCLRE1C variant was associated with V-gene and J-gene trimming of TCR beta chains, and the association was replicated in an independent cohort. A cluster of highly shared sequence variants was judged likely to represent a technical artifact of the sequencing pipeline. In both the original and validation cohorts, the classifier was reported to diagnose cytomegalovirus status with high specificity and sensitivity. The cohort was sequenced for TCR beta chains only, and without alpha or paired-chain data the features that could be detected were limited. Most TCR sequences were seen in very few donors, while some public TCRs were found in many individuals. In a later analysis, several top co-occurrence clusters were reported to appear linked to parvovirus B19, influenza, CMV and Epstein-Barr virus. In a later analysis, most CMV-associated TCR beta chains were found to appear HLA-restricted, with HLA associations seemingly driven largely by CMV exposure.

Libraries came from the immunoSEQ multiplex PCR assay. A mixture of 60 forward primers for TCR Vbeta segments and 13 reverse primers for TCR Jbeta segments was used in the multiplex PCR. Amplification of the CDR3 region of rearranged TCR beta genes was performed with a multiplex PCR assay on genomic DNA. Amplified TCR beta libraries were sequenced as 87-base-pair reads on the Illumina HiSeq System. The paper's processing steps were these. A later analysis counted around 72 million unique TCR beta chains across the 666 repertoires, and some 12 million of these chains were shared by at least two donors. To remove PCR and sequencing errors, raw reads were error-corrected and collapsed into unique sequences using a nearest-neighbor algorithm that merged closely related sequences. V, D and J gene segments were assigned by aligning CDR3 sequences to IMGT reference sequences. For a sequence to be retained, at least a six-nucleotide match to both a V gene segment and a J gene segment was required. A rearrangement was called productive if the CDR3 had no stop codons and remained in frame with V and J, and every other rearrangement was called non-productive. CDR3 was defined according to IMGT convention as the region running from the second conserved V-encoded cysteine to the conserved J-encoded phenylalanine. The earlier analysis of 587 of the donors excluded sequences that lacked an unambiguous match to a single V gene segment. An earlier analysis of fewer than 650 of the donors classified V segments as functional when productive rearrangements were above 56.7% and as segregating when the standard deviation between donors was above 5%. To diagnose cytomegalovirus status from the catalog of TCR beta chain sequences, a statistical classification framework was built. V and J gene assignment, in a later analysis, came from comparing TCR nucleotide sequences with IMGT/GENE-DB human TR gene sequences. A later analysis assigned CDR3 sequences and most-parsimonious VDJ recombination scenarios with the TCRdist pipeline. In a later analysis, each TCR beta chain was defined by its CDR3 amino acid sequence together with its V-gene family, and reads without a unique V-gene family were excluded. To address suspected cross-contamination and a sequencing artifact, a later analysis removed 592 highly shared, low-generation-probability nucleotide sequences. A later analysis calculated a clonal expansion index for each public chain from normalized within-repertoire ranks of inferred template counts. A later analysis computed generation probabilities with a VDJ recombination model fitted to out-of-frame rearrangements, and checked the results against IGoR. Hypergeometric tests were used in a later analysis to score TCR-TCR, TCR-HLA and TCR-CMV co-occurrence, with a repertoire-size bias correction applied to the TCR pairs. False discovery rates were estimated in a later analysis by permuting HLA or CMV assignments 20 times. In a later analysis, co-occurring TCRs were grouped using DBSCAN, with TCRdist sequence similarity added in when clustering inside HLA-allele-positive subsets. Co-occurrence clustering excluded repertoires with fewer than 30,000 or more than 120,000 public chains, plus five with anomalous nucleotide sharing. TCRdb's version of the immuneACCESS table is confined to in-frame rearrangements and falls short of the full clone set. An unresolved V gene accounts for under half of the shortfall where checked; the remainder is of unknown origin. The V and J calls and clone size come from that table; D and trimming were worked out from the DNA. This sample gives about 220,000 clones in total; 76% of them show up just once. The ten largest clones capture 0.63% of the sample.

With respect to this clone: No cognate antigen has been identified for it. No per-base quality is available; no much larger clone lies one base away.

The clonotype originates from a man aged 18 to 29 in good health and CMV-seronegative. Source material: PBMCs. The V and J genes are TRBV10-3 and TRBJ2-1, and TRBD2 aligns with 7 junction nucleotides. The CDR3 has the sequence CAISEARGVNNEQFF. DNA sequence: TGTGCCATCAGTGAGGCTCGGGGGGTCAACAATGAGCAGTTCTTC.